A selection of T cell receptor beta chains follows, all from one sample in a study of radiotherapy plus CTLA-4 blockade in lung cancer. Here immunoSEQ multiplex PCR was the method, and the copy in TCRdb shows in-frame clones only, minus some. The sample has roughly 80,000 clones; around 76% are singletons. The sample consisted of peripheral blood, taken from a patient treated with radiotherapy plus ipilimumab. Receptors originate from a human donor with non-small cell lung cancer who had a partial response to radiotherapy plus ipilimumab. Some clones in this sample may be carry-over from other donors' samples. CDR3s include the opening cysteine and the closing phenylalanine or tryptophan. D genes are given only for firm matches. Size is stated for part of the rows, as once, few or many counts, or as a class when the clone is expanded.

D gene,J gene,V gene,clone size,CDR3 protein,CDR3 DNA
NA,TRBJ1-2,TRBV4-3,NA,CASSQDGSQGYGYTF,TGCGCCAGCAGCCAAGATGGGTCGCAGGGATACGGCTACACCTTC
TRBD1,TRBJ2-5,TRBV4-2,few,CASSWWTGGTQYF,TGTGCCAGCAGCTGGTGGACAGGAGGGACCCAGTACTTC
TRBD2,TRBJ2-1,TRBV5-1,once,CASSLAPLAGMYEQFF,TGCGCCAGCAGCTTGGCCCCCCTAGCGGGTATGTATGAGCAGTTCTTC
NA,TRBJ2-1,TRBV6-5,NA,CASSYRGTSYNEQFF,TGTGCCAGCAGTTATCGGGGAACCTCCTACAATGAGCAGTTCTTC
NA,TRBJ2-7,TRBV28,NA,CASSRLGTYEQYF,TGTGCCAGCAGTCGACTCGGGACCTACGAGCAGTACTTC
NA,TRBJ1-5,TRBV19,once,CASSRRTGNQPQHF,TGTGCCAGTAGCAGAAGGACAGGCAATCAGCCCCAGCATTTT
NA,TRBJ2-1,TRBV4-1,NA,CASSPHLTFPNNEQFF,TGCGCCAGCAGCCCCCACCTGACATTCCCTAACAATGAGCAGTTCTTC
TRBD2,TRBJ2-3,TRBV7-2,NA,CASSLGLTSRVSTDTQYF,TGTGCCAGCAGCTTAGGGCTGACTAGCAGAGTTAGCACAGATACGCAGTATTTT
NA,TRBJ2-5,TRBV7-2,NA,CASSLIQGFRAEETQYF,TGTGCCAGCAGCTTAATTCAAGGTTTCAGGGCAGAGGAGACCCAGTACTTC
NA,TRBJ2-2,TRBV5-1,NA,CASSLARDFTGELFF,TGCGCCAGCAGCTTGGCCCGAGACTTCACCGGGGAGCTGTTTTTT
TRBD2,TRBJ2-1,TRBV7-2,NA,CASSFFVAGGRNEQFF,TGTGCCAGCAGCTTTTTCGTAGCGGGGGGGCGGAATGAGCAGTTCTTC
TRBD1,TRBJ2-7,TRBV6-1,NA,CASSWTGVRDEQYF,TGTGCCAGCAGTTGGACAGGGGTCCGGGACGAGCAGTACTTC
NA,TRBJ2-7,TRBV7-2,NA,CASSLAKGGRLYF,TGTGCCAGCAGCTTAGCGAAGGGGGGGCGTCTGTACTTC
NA,TRBJ2-5,TRBV5-6,NA,CASSLISGDVGSETQYF,TGTGCCAGCAGCTTGATATCAGGGGATGTGGGAAGCGAGACCCAGTACTTC
NA,TRBJ1-1,TRBV5-1,NA,CASSPTGHKNTEAFF,TGCGCCAGCAGCCCGACGGGACACAAGAACACTGAAGCTTTCTTT
TRBD2,TRBJ2-5,TRBV7-9,NA,CASSPPGGPQETQYF,TGTGCCAGCAGCCCCCCGGGGGGACCTCAAGAGACCCAGTACTTC
NA,TRBJ1-4,TRBV7-9,NA,CASSQTQGKEKLFF,TGTGCCAGCAGCCAAACCCAGGGGAAGGAAAAACTGTTTTTT
NA,TRBJ1-1,TRBV5-1,NA,CASSPTGNTEAFF,TGCGCCAGCAGCCCCACAGGGAACACTGAAGCTTTCTTT